This T cell receptor (beta chain) emerged from a study of regulatory dendritic cells for organ transplantation. Allogeneic regulatory or mature dendritic cells were co-cultured for about 5 days with CFSE-labeled sorted T cells at 1:10. The germline CDR1 and CDR2 sequences are MNHEY and SVGAGI. The CDR3 runs to 15 residues. Unmatched junction bases numbered 12, after V lost 8 bases and J lost 4 bases. Produced via immunoSEQ multiplex PCR; TCRdb's table is partial and in-frame only. The table has more than 20,000 clones, 85% seen once; the top ten hold roughly 0.26%. This clone was seen a few times. Its specificity is not known. Study outcomes and limitations: Considerable individual heterogeneity was seen in alloreactive memory CD8+ T cells. Naive CD4+ and CD8+ repertoires were highly diverse; memory CD8+ was most oligoclonal. Mature dendritic cells appeared to drive more memory CD8+ clonal expansion than regulatory ones.

This sequence originates from a human donor in good health. This chain uses TRBV6-5 with TRBJ2-3, with 7 bases fitting TRBD2. Sequenced: naive CD4+ T cells from blood cultured with dendritic cells. Subset of the sample: CD45RA+ naive T cells. The CDR3 sequence is CASSGGGSWADTQYF. The CDR3 DNA sequence: TGTGCCAGCTCGGGTGGCGGGAGTTGGGCAGATACGCAGTATTTT.